The clone carrying this TCR beta chain occurred a few times. Its specificity is unknown. For TCR, cDNA came from 5'RACE template switching, which added a universal primer site and UMIs. TCRdb used MiXCR to reprocess the 5' RACE reads, holding one entry per CDR3 protein. The sample consists of 250,000 to 350,000 distinct CDR3 sequences, roughly 7% of them appearing once. The CDR3 spans 14 residues. CDR1 and CDR2 from the germline V gene are MNHNS and SASEGT. Trimming cost V 0 bases and J 8 bases, with 13 bases left between them. This sample is part of a study of T cells after yellow fever vaccination. Study-wide points: Weaker overall was a secondary response that nonetheless peaked faster, on day 5 versus 15. Contamination by abundant bulk-population clonotypes could be present in FACS-sorted repertoires.

Here the sequenced sample was PBMCs, taken approximately 47 days after the first yellow fever vaccination. The sequence came from a young man who received the YFV17D yellow fever vaccine. The genes are TRBV6-1 and TRBJ1-2; tentative D call: TRBD1 (5 bases). CDR3 residues: CASSEAIRDWGYTF. The CDR3 DNA follows: TGTGCCAGCAGTGAAGCGATCAGGGATTGGGGCTACACCTTC.